This T cell receptor (beta chain) was sequenced during a study of PD-L1 blockade in urothelial cancer. Background on the study: Atezolizumab therapy began for patients in 2014, dosed at 1,200 mg intravenously every 3 weeks. Blood analysis took place 3 weeks (second dose) and 6 weeks after treatment start.

Here immunoSEQ multiplex PCR was the method, and the copy in TCRdb shows in-frame clones only, minus some. Counted here are fewer than 60,000 clones, about 80% occurring once; the ten biggest clones make up approximately 2.9%. The time point is: pretreatment peripheral blood. V lost 4 bases, J lost 2 bases, and 11 bases lay in between. CDR1 and CDR2 from the germline V gene are KGHSH and LQKENI. This CDR3 is built from 14 residues. This clone was found a few times. The TCR originated in a man aged 65 to 79 with urothelial cancer. The rearrangement links TRBV18 to TRBJ1-1; D gene ambiguous. Sequences were derived from PBMCs, sampled around atezolizumab (anti-PD-L1) treatment. The CDR3 bases are TGTGCCAGCTCACGCACACAGTTAAACACTGAAGCTTTCTTT. As protein: CASSRTQLNTEAFF.